These 10 T cell receptor beta chains share one sample of origin, sequenced in a study of shared clonotypes between healthy human individuals. This table comes from immunoSEQ multiplex PCR, and its TCRdb copy is limited to in-frame clones, with some not included. The sample carries some 2,000,000 clones, just under 95% recorded once. Only CD45RO-negative cells positively selected for CCR7 counted as naive CD8 cells, so terminally differentiated effector memory CD45RA+ cells were excluded. The specimen sequenced was naive CD8+ T cells sorted from blood. All receptors derive from a man between 18 and 29 years old in good health.

The J gene is TRBJ2-5, the V gene TRBV7-8, with D unresolved. Germline V gene lookup returns CDR1 SGHVS and CDR2 FQNEAQ. The CDR3 spans 13 residues. V was pared by 7 bases and J by 5 bases, with 14 bases between. CDR3 bases: TGTGCCAGCAAAGGGATTCTACTGGAGACCCAGTACTTC. Translation gives CASKGILLETQYF.

V usage is TRBV4-3 and J usage is TRBJ2-5; 7 nucleotides line up with TRBD2. The J segment lost 5 bases and the V segment lost 4 bases, leaving 19 bases of the junction unmatched. Germline V gene lookup returns CDR1 LGHNA and CDR2 YSLEER. The CDR3 sequence is 18 residues long. CDR3 region: CASSPQGWGEGRLETQYF. CDR3 DNA sequence: TGCGCCAGCAGCCCCCAGGGATGGGGGGAGGGCCGTCTGGAGACCCAGTACTTC.

V gene TRBV30 combines with J gene TRBJ2-3; 7 bases are a match to TRBD1. Looked up from germline, CDR1 is GTSNPN and CDR2 is SVGIG (reference sequence). Trimming removed 2 bases from V and 0 bases from J; junction bases left unmatched: 8. The CDR3 sequence is 16 residues long. The CDR3 nucleotides read TGTGCCTGGAGTTGGGGGACAGCATCTAGCACAGATACGCAGTATTTT. Its protein is CAWSWGTASSTDTQYF. Using reference TRBV30 and TRBJ2-3 for the parts outside the CDR3, the full variable domain is SQTIHQWPATLVQPVGSPLSLECTVEGTSNPNLYWYRQAAGRGLQLLFYSVGIGQISSEVPQNLSASRPQDRQFILSSKKLLLSDSGFYLCAWSWGTASSTDTQYFGPGTRLTVL.

V usage is TRBV19 and J usage is TRBJ2-7, with a tentative D call TRBD2 (5 bases). This CDR3 contains 13 residues. V gave up 5 bases and J gave up 6 bases, with 14 bases separating them. Germline V gives CDR1 LNHDA, CDR2 SQIVND (reference sequence). CDR3 sequence: CASSWGVGVEQYF. As DNA, the CDR3 is TGTGCCAGTAGTTGGGGAGTGGGCGTCGAGCAGTACTTC.

The J gene is TRBJ1-2, the V gene TRBV5-8; D may be TRBD1 (6 bases). Trimming took 0 bases from V and 5 from J, leaving 11 bases between them. Germline V gene sequence: CDR1 SGHTS, CDR2 YDEGEE. The CDR3 spans 14 residues. The CDR3: CASSLDRAKYGYTF. For the CDR3, the DNA is TGTGCCAGCAGCTTGGACAGGGCCAAGTATGGCTACACCTTC. The whole variable domain, filled in from reference TRBV5-8 and TRBJ1-2, reads EAGVTQSPTHLIKTRGQQATLRCSPISGHTSVYWYQQALGLGLQFLLWYDEGEERNRGNFPPRFSGRQFPNYSSELNVNALELEDSALYLCASSLDRAKYGYTFGSGTRLTVV.

The chain joins TRBV4-1 to TRBJ2-7; D possibly corresponds to TRBD1 (6 bases). V lost 2 bases, J lost 2 bases, and 13 bases lay in between. Per the germline V gene, CDR1 is MGHRA and CDR2 is YSYEKL. CDR3 length: 15 amino acids. The DNA of the CDR3 is TGCGCCAGCAGCCAATTCAGGGGCATGGCCTACGAGCAGTACTTC. Protein sequence: CASSQFRGMAYEQYF.

V usage is TRBV5-5 and J usage is TRBJ1-2; D is ambiguous. The V end was cut by 1 base, the J end by 3 bases, with 13 bases between. Germline V gives CDR1 SGHKS, CDR2 YYEKEE (reference sequence). The CDR3 has 15 amino acids. CDR3 bases: TGTGCCAGCAGCTTGTCATCTCGGGGAGACTATGGCTACACCTTC. This gives the protein CASSLSSRGDYGYTF.

This sequence joins TRBV11-2 and TRBJ2-7, with TRBD1 identical over 7 bases. From germline, CDR1 is SGHAT and CDR2 FQNNGV. Unmatched junction bases numbered 9, after V lost 2 bases and J lost 2 bases. The CDR3 runs to 16 residues. The CDR3 region is CASSLNLGQEAYEQYF. The CDR3 DNA reads TGTGCCAGCAGCTTAAATCTTGGACAGGAGGCCTACGAGCAGTACTTC.

This clone was detected once. Other DNA sequences within the sample encode an identical CDR3. The chain is built from TRBV6-5 and TRBJ2-7; D not certain. This CDR3 has 13 amino acids. Germline V gene sequence: CDR1 MNHEY, CDR2 SVGAGI. Trimming removed 2 bases from V and 2 bases from J, with 7 bases in between. The DNA of the CDR3 is TGTGCCAGCAGTTACGGCCATACCTACGAGCAGTACTTC. It codes for CASSYGHTYEQYF.

The chain links TRBV11-2 to TRBJ2-5, with D perhaps matching TRBD1 or TRBD2 (6 bases each). CDR1 is SGHAT and CDR2 is FQNNGV in the germline V gene. Trimming pared 5 bases from V and 5 bases from J, leaving 18 bases between. The CDR3 spans 15 residues. CDR3 residues: CASSAVTGRKETQYF. CDR3 DNA sequence: TGTGCCAGCAGCGCTGTAACAGGGAGGAAGGAGACCCAGTACTTC.